A single sample is the source of the 30 T cell receptor beta chains below, sequenced in a study of blood T cell repertoires in COVID-19. Using immunoSEQ multiplex PCR, the repertoire was profiled, and TCRdb retains in-frame clones only, with some absent. The table records approximately 150,000 clones, about 86% of them present only once. Sample: peripheral blood. Receptors were obtained from a woman in her 50s with active or convalescent COVID-19.

The table lists this clone with a count of one. The rearrangement links TRBV27 to TRBJ2-3; 8 bases line up with TRBD2. Germline V gives CDR1 MNHEY, CDR2 SMNVEV (reference sequence). V trimming: 8 bases; J trimming: 0 bases; junction bases outside the gene matches: 10. There are 16 residues in the CDR3. The CDR3 sequence: CASGLGASGSTDTQYF. For the CDR3, the DNA is TGTGCCAGCGGACTAGGGGCTAGCGGGAGCACAGATACGCAGTATTTT.

In its sample, this clone was seen a few times. The chain is built from TRBV27 and TRBJ2-7; TRBD1 matches 9 bases. The germline V gene has CDR1 MNHEY and CDR2 SMNVEV (reference sequence). J lost 3 bases, V lost 5 bases, and 5 bases had no gene match. The CDR3 covers 14 residues. DNA for the CDR3: TGTGCCAGCAGTGGGCTGACAGGGGGCTACGAGCAGTACTTC. It codes for CASSGLTGGYEQYF.

The chain links TRBV9 to TRBJ2-5; 7 bases agree with TRBD2. CDR3 length: 14 amino acids. The V gene end was trimmed by 6 bases and the J gene end by 4 bases; junction bases not matched to a gene: 9. Germline V gene sequence: CDR1 SGDLS, CDR2 YYNGEE. As DNA, the CDR3 is TGTGCCAGCAACCAGCGGGAAAGGACAGAGACCCAGTACTTC. Protein product: CASNQRERTETQYF.

The V call is TRBV30, the J call TRBJ1-2, with 8 bases that match TRBD1. CDR1 is GTSNPN, CDR2 SVGIG, per germline (reference sequence). With V trimmed by 5 bases and J by 8 bases, 10 bases remained unmatched. There are 13 residues in the CDR3. CDR3 nucleotide sequence: TGTGCCTGGCACCGGGACAGGCCGCGGGGCTACACCTTC. It codes for CAWHRDRPRGYTF.

The CDR3: CASSQSIGAVGGAFF. DNA for the CDR3: TGTGCCAGCAGCCAATCGATCGGGGCTGTCGGAGGGGCTTTCTTT. V and J are TRBV16 and TRBJ1-1, with D tentatively TRBD1 (5 bases). V was shortened by 0 bases and J by 11 bases, with 19 bases between the two germline ends. Germline CDR1 is KGHSY and CDR2 is FQNENV. CDR3 length: 15 residues.

The V gene is TRBV5-6, the J gene TRBJ2-5, with D tentatively TRBD1 (6 bases). Germline CDR1 and CDR2: SGHDT and YYEEEE. This CDR3 has 13 amino acids. The V end was cut by 0 bases, the J end by 5 bases, with 8 bases between. The CDR3 sequence is CASSLGQGETQYF. The CDR3 DNA follows: TGTGCCAGCAGCTTGGGGCAGGGGGAGACCCAGTACTTC.

This chain links TRBV5-1 with TRBJ1-6; the D gene is possibly TRBD1 (5 bases). The CDR3 has 18 residues. V lost 0 bases to trimming and J lost 1 base, with 14 bases between them. Germline CDR1 reads SGHRS; CDR2 reads YFSETQ. The CDR3, as DNA: TGCGCCAGCAGCTTGGGTGCTCAGGGAAGATCCTATAATTCACCCCTCCACTTT. This translates into CASSLGAQGRSYNSPLHF.

The V call is TRBV7-8, the J call TRBJ2-1; a possible D gene is TRBD1 (6 bases). Germline lookup yields CDR1 SGHVS and CDR2 FQNEAQ. V lost 5 bases and J lost 3, with 14 bases in between. This CDR3 contains 15 residues. The CDR3 DNA sequence: TGTGCCAGCAGCGGGGGCCATGGGAGCTACAATGAGCAGTTCTTC. This sequence encodes CASSGGHGSYNEQFF.

The CDR3 coding sequence is TGTGCCAGCAGCCCCAGGACAGCCAGTTCGGAGCACGAGCAGTACTTC. Translating it yields CASSPRTASSEHEQYF. The genes are TRBV5-5 and TRBJ2-7, with D possibly matching TRBD1 (6 bases). Germline loops: CDR1 SGHKS, CDR2 YYEKEE (reference sequence). Trimming took off 4 bases at V and 5 bases at J, with 22 bases between the two ends. The CDR3 runs 16 residues.

The chain joins TRBV29-1 to TRBJ1-2; tentative D call: TRBD1 (5 bases). The CDR3 loop spans 12 amino acids. V gave up 6 bases and J gave up 1 base, with 9 bases separating them. Germline V gene sequence: CDR1 SQVTM, CDR2 ANQGSEA. CDR3 sequence: CSVSQGNYGYTF. CDR3 DNA: TGCAGCGTATCCCAGGGTAACTATGGCTACACCTTC.

This chain connects TRBV19 to TRBJ2-1; D is unclear. Per germline, CDR1 LNHDA and CDR2 SQIVND (reference sequence). The V end lost 1 base, the J end lost 7 bases, and 8 bases lay between the germline ends. The CDR3 is made up of 13 amino acids. Here the CDR3 DNA reads TGTGCCAGTAGTATAGGCCCGGTGAATGAGCAGTTCTTC. Its protein product is CASSIGPVNEQFF.

The chain has TRBV27 and TRBJ2-7, with a tentative D call TRBD2 (6 bases). Germline-derived CDR1 and CDR2 are MNHEY and SMNVEV (reference sequence). Trimming left V 3 bases short and J 1 base short, with 13 bases between. This CDR3 has 15 residues. The CDR3 loop is CASSFLAAISYEQYF. CDR3 coding DNA: TGTGCCAGCAGTTTCTTAGCGGCTATATCCTACGAGCAGTACTTC.

The chain is built from TRBV24-1 and TRBJ1-2; no definite D call. Germline V CDR1 and CDR2: KGHDR, SFDVKD. The length of the CDR3 is 13 residues. V was pared by 4 bases and J by 6 bases, with 11 bases between. In DNA, the CDR3 is TGTGCCACCAGTGACCCCAATGGCAATGGCTACACCTTC. As protein: CATSDPNGNGYTF.

The V gene is TRBV5-4, the J gene TRBJ1-3; D remains ambiguous. The ends were cut back, 4 bases at V and 4 bases at J, with 15 bases in the middle. The CDR3 consists of 15 residues. Germline lookup yields CDR1 SGHNT and CDR2 YYREEE (reference sequence). The CDR3 DNA reads as TGTGCCAGCAGCATGGACGTGTCTATAGGAAACACCATATATTTT. Translated, it gives CASSMDVSIGNTIYF.

The chain recombines TRBV5-8 with TRBJ1-5; D gene unclear. The CDR3 totals 12 residues. CDR1 is SGHTS and CDR2 is YDEGEE in the germline V gene. V dropped 7 bases and J dropped 5 bases, with 10 bases sitting between them. CDR3 DNA sequence: TGTGCCAGCCAAGCTCCCTATCAGCCCCAGCATTTT. Amino acid sequence: CASQAPYQPQHF.

This chain joins TRBV12-3 or TRBV12-4 and TRBJ2-1; D remains ambiguous. CDR3 length: 11 amino acids. Trimming removed 3 bases at V and 8 bases at J, with 5 bases between. The CDR3 loop is CASSFIDEQFF. DNA for the CDR3: TGTGCCAGCAGTTTTATCGATGAGCAGTTCTTC.

The genes are TRBV2 and TRBJ1-2; D possibly corresponds to TRBD1 (5 bases). In germline, CDR1 is SNHLY, CDR2 FYNNEI. Deletions cut 0 bases from V and 4 bases from J, with 15 bases between. The CDR3 covers 16 residues. The CDR3 spells CASSEASGTRVYGYTF. In DNA form, the CDR3 reads TGTGCCAGCAGTGAAGCCTCGGGGACTCGTGTCTATGGCTACACCTTC.

This rearrangement joins TRBV30 to TRBJ2-3; 11 bases fit TRBD2. The CDR3 has 14 amino acids. Germline V gives CDR1 GTSNPN, CDR2 SVGIG (reference sequence). The CDR3 sequence: CARRLAGSTDTQYF. DNA of the CDR3: TGTGCTCGAAGACTAGCGGGAAGCACAGATACGCAGTATTTT.

For this clone: Other nucleotide sequences from this sample produce the same CDR3. V usage is TRBV15 and J usage is TRBJ1-1; D gene ambiguous. The CDR3 contains 15 residues. Germline V gene data show CDR1 as LNHNV and CDR2 as YYDKDF (reference sequence). V was pared by 3 bases and J by 0 bases, with 11 bases between. This CDR3 is CATSRGGALNTEAFF. As DNA, the CDR3 is TGTGCCACCAGCAGGGGTGGAGCCCTGAACACTGAAGCTTTCTTT.

V usage is TRBV11-2 and J usage is TRBJ2-5; TRBD1 aligns across 7 bases. Trimming cost V 5 bases and J 0 bases; bases outside gene matches: 3. CDR3 size: 14 residues. Germline V lookup: CDR1 SGHAT, CDR2 FQNNGV. The CDR3 reads CASSRDRNQETQYF. The CDR3 DNA is TGTGCCAGCAGCCGGGACAGAAACCAAGAGACCCAGTACTTC.

This rearrangement joins TRBV12-5 to TRBJ2-1; a possible D gene is TRBD1 (5 bases). CDR1 is LGHNT and CDR2 is FRNRAP in the germline V gene. The CDR3 loop spans 14 amino acids. V lost 2 bases and J lost 8, with 13 bases in between. The CDR3 DNA sequence: TGTGCTAGTGGTTTGATGTCCAGGGTCGATGAGCAGTTCTTC. It yields the protein CASGLMSRVDEQFF.

The gene calls are TRBV12-3 or TRBV12-4 and TRBJ2-7; D is perhaps TRBD1 (6 bases). Trimming cost V 4 bases and J 13 bases, with 17 bases left between them. This CDR3 has 12 residues. CDR3 coding DNA: TGTGCCAGCAGTTCCCAACAGGGTTCGTATTACTTC. It encodes CASSSQQGSYYF.

V is TRBV18 and J is TRBJ1-2; TRBD1 agrees at 10 bases. Per the germline V gene, CDR1 is KGHSH and CDR2 is LQKENI. The trim removed 8 bases at V and 8 bases at J, leaving 8 bases unmatched. CDR3 length equals 13 residues. The CDR3 loop is CASRRDRGTGYTF. The DNA of the CDR3 is TGTGCCAGCCGCCGGGACAGGGGTACCGGCTACACCTTC.

The V and J genes are TRBV13 and TRBJ2-3; D uncertain. V was clipped by 5 bases and J by 4 bases, with 16 bases between them. Germline V gene sequence: CDR1 PRHDT, CDR2 FYEKMQ (reference sequence). The CDR3 runs 15 residues. The DNA of the CDR3 is TGTGCCAGCAGCGCCTGGCAGCGTTTCCCAGATACGCAGTATTTT. It translates to CASSAWQRFPDTQYF.

J is TRBJ2-5 and V is TRBV2, with TRBD1 identical over 9 bases. This CDR3 contains 17 residues. The germline gives CDR1 SNHLY, CDR2 FYNNEI. Trimming took 6 bases from V and 2 from J; bases not matched to a gene: 13. CDR3 in DNA: TGTGCCAGCAGGGAAACAGGGGGCAGAGTAGGGCAAGAGACCCAGTACTTC. Translating it yields CASRETGGRVGQETQYF.

V and J are TRBV18 and TRBJ1-5, with 7 bases matching TRBD1. The CDR3 has 16 amino acids. Germline-derived CDR1 and CDR2 are KGHSH and LQKENI. V lost 3 bases and J lost 4; bases outside the gene matches: 9. CDR3 residues: CASSPAGTATNQPQHF. CDR3 DNA: TGTGCCAGCTCACCTGCTGGGACAGCGACTAATCAGCCCCAGCATTTT.

The chain has TRBV27 and TRBJ2-1, with 9 bases lining up with TRBD1. The CDR3 is 13 amino acids. From germline, CDR1 is MNHEY and CDR2 SMNVEV (reference sequence). Trimming cost V 6 bases and J 9 bases; bases outside gene matches: 6. The CDR3 region is CASSRDRVAEQFF. The CDR3 DNA reads TGTGCCAGCAGCCGGGACAGGGTTGCTGAGCAGTTCTTC.

V gene TRBV6-5 combines with J gene TRBJ2-1; D gene unclear. In germline, CDR1 is MNHEY, CDR2 SVGAGI. CDR3 length equals 11 residues. V gave up 5 bases and J gave up 6 bases, with 5 bases separating them. The CDR3 is CASSIVNEQFF. The CDR3 DNA follows: TGTGCCAGCAGTATAGTCAATGAGCAGTTCTTC.

The chain employs TRBV4-2 and TRBJ2-4; 9 bases align to TRBD1. In germline, CDR1 is LGHNA, CDR2 YNFKEQ. Trimming cost V 1 base and J 8 bases; bases outside gene matches: 9. The CDR3 has 16 residues. For the CDR3, the DNA is TGTGCCAGCAGCCAAGGAACAGGGGGCAGTCGGGACATTCAGTACTTC. This encodes CASSQGTGGSRDIQYF.

The chain combines TRBV19 with TRBJ1-1; D not resolved. V was cut by 5 bases and J by 1 base, with 8 bases left in between. This CDR3 has 13 residues. The germline V gene encodes CDR1 LNHDA and CDR2 SQIVND (reference sequence). The CDR3: CASSLLQNTEAFF. DNA of the CDR3: TGTGCCAGTAGTCTACTACAGAACACTGAAGCTTTCTTT.